These 16 T cell receptor beta chains share one sample of origin, sequenced in a study of blood T cell repertoires in COVID-19. This table comes from immunoSEQ multiplex PCR, and its TCRdb copy is limited to in-frame clones, with some not included. Found here are about 200,000 clones, 81% of them singletons; the top ten hold 8.5% to 10%. Specimen: PBMCs or T cells enriched from blood (not recorded which). The receptors derive from a woman aged 50 to 60 with acute COVID-19.

This clone appeared a few times. Other DNA sequences from this sample encode an identical CDR3 as well. This sequence joins TRBV19 and TRBJ2-7; D is perhaps TRBD1 (6 bases). Germline CDR1 is LNHDA and CDR2 is SQIVND (reference sequence). The V end lost 5 bases, the J end lost 3 bases, and 23 bases lay between the germline ends. There are 17 residues in the CDR3. CDR3: CASSSPDPGQNDYEQYF. For the CDR3, the DNA is TGTGCCAGTAGTTCTCCAGATCCCGGACAGAACGACTACGAGCAGTACTTC. Based on the CDR3 plus reference TRBV19 and TRBJ2-7, the full variable domain is DGGITQSPKYLFRKEGQNVTLSCEQNLNHDAMYWYRQDPGQGLRLIYYSQIVNDFQKGDIAEGYSVSREKKESFPLTVTSAQKNPTAFYLCASSSPDPGQNDYEQYFGPGTRLTVT.

This clone came up many times. The V call is TRBV28, the J call TRBJ2-7; a possible D gene is TRBD2 (5 bases). This CDR3 is built from 15 residues. Trimming removed 6 bases at V and 3 bases at J, with 18 bases between. Germline V CDR1 and CDR2: MDHEN, SYDVKM. This CDR3 is CASSAGQAGNYEQYF. For the CDR3, the DNA is TGTGCCAGCAGCGCGGGCCAGGCAGGCAACTACGAGCAGTACTTC. Filled out from reference TRBV28 and TRBJ2-7, the complete variable domain reads DVKVTQSSRYLVKRTGEKVFLECVQDMDHENMFWYRQDPGLGLRLIYFSYDVKMKEKGDIPEGYSVSREKKERFSLILESASTNQTSMYLCASSAGQAGNYEQYFGPGTRLTVT.

The V and J genes are TRBV29-1 and TRBJ2-3, with 7 bases matching TRBD1. Per germline, CDR1 SQVTM and CDR2 ANQGSEA. V dropped 6 bases and J dropped 6; count of bases not matched to a gene: 9. The CDR3 runs to 13 residues. This CDR3 reads CSVATPRGDTQYF. In DNA, the CDR3 is TGCAGCGTCGCAACCCCCAGGGGGGATACGCAGTATTTT.

The J gene is TRBJ2-5, the V gene TRBV6-1; D possibly corresponds to TRBD2 (6 bases). CDR1 and CDR2 (germline): MNHNS, SASEGT. V was shortened by 4 bases and J by 2 bases, with 17 bases between the two germline ends. There are 16 residues in the CDR3. In DNA form, the CDR3 reads TGTGCCAGCAGTGCTAATGGGAGGTGGGCACAAGAGACCCAGTACTTC. It codes for CASSANGRWAQETQYF.

The V gene is TRBV5-4, the J gene TRBJ2-5; D call uncertain. The germline V gene encodes CDR1 SGHNT and CDR2 YYREEE (reference sequence). The CDR3 has 15 amino acids. The V and J ends lost 4 bases and 1 base respectively, with 14 bases between them. The CDR3 loop reads CASSPELAGQETQYF. The DNA of the CDR3 is TGTGCCAGCAGCCCGGAGTTGGCTGGCCAAGAGACCCAGTACTTC. Filled out from reference TRBV5-4 and TRBJ2-5, the complete variable domain reads ETGVTQSPTHLIKTRGQQVTLRCSSQSGHNTVSWYQQALGQGPQFIFQYYREEENGRGNFPPRFSGLQFPNYSSELNVNALELDDSALYLCASSPELAGQETQYFGPGTRLLVL.

This clone was found once. The chain is built from TRBV2 and TRBJ2-3; 8 positions agree with TRBD2. Trimming at V came to 7 bases and at J to 4 bases, leaving 10 bases not matched to a gene. Germline V CDR1 and CDR2: SNHLY, FYNNEI. This CDR3 spans 15 amino acids. CDR3 DNA sequence: TGTGCCAGCATCGGGGGGGCCCAGGGAGCAGATACGCAGTATTTT. This sequence encodes CASIGGAQGADTQYF.

The chain joins TRBV28 to TRBJ2-7; no firm D call. Germline CDR1 is MDHEN and CDR2 is SYDVKM. The V gene lost 5 bases and the J gene lost 5 bases, with 13 bases spanning the gap. This CDR3 spans 13 amino acids. The DNA of the CDR3 is TGTGCCAGCAGTAAGCCTATTTCGAACGAGCAGTACTTC. It yields the protein CASSKPISNEQYF.

The chain uses TRBV7-5 and TRBJ2-1; TRBD1 reflects the table's D call only, with no check against the DNA. TRBV7-5 is described as a pseudogene. This CDR3 is built from 16 residues. CDR3 in amino acids: CARSSHRQVPNNEQFF. The CDR3 DNA reads TGTGCCAGAAGCTCTCACCGACAGGTTCCAAACAATGAGCAGTTCTTC.

The chain links TRBV18 to TRBJ2-5; tentative D call: TRBD1 (6 bases). The CDR3 totals 14 residues. The germline V gene encodes CDR1 KGHSH and CDR2 LQKENI. Deletions cut 3 bases from V and 2 bases from J, with 10 bases between. In DNA, the CDR3 is TGTGCCAGCTCACCTCTGCAGGGGCAAGAGACCCAGTACTTC. Amino acids: CASSPLQGQETQYF.

V gene TRBV5-1 combines with J gene TRBJ2-2; D unresolved. Trimming cost V 4 bases and J 8 bases, with 15 bases left between them. CDR1 SGHRS and CDR2 YFSETQ come from the germline V gene. The CDR3 is 14 residues long. The CDR3 nucleotides are TGCGCCAGCAGCGCGATAACAGTGACGGGGGAGCTGTTTTTT. The encoded protein is CASSAITVTGELFF.

This clone came up a few times. The chain combines TRBV20-1 with TRBJ1-2; a weak D match, TRBD1 (5 bases). Trimming took 6 bases from V and 4 from J, leaving 9 bases between them. Germline assignment: CDR1 DFQATT and CDR2 SNEGSKA (reference sequence). The CDR3 is made up of 11 amino acids. Here the CDR3 reads CSAAGIYGYTF. As DNA, the CDR3 is TGCAGTGCCGCAGGGATCTATGGCTACACCTTC.

The chain links TRBV6-2 or TRBV6-3 to TRBJ1-5; D remains unclear. V gave up 2 bases and J gave up 4 bases, with 9 bases separating them. Germline V gene data show CDR1 as MNHEY and CDR2 as SVGEGT. The CDR3 is 14 amino acids. CDR3 residues: CASSYQQTNQPQHF. The DNA of the CDR3 is TGTGCCAGCAGTTACCAACAGACAAATCAGCCCCAGCATTTT.

V gene TRBV5-6 combines with J gene TRBJ2-7, with TRBD1 identical over 8 bases. The germline V gene has CDR1 SGHDT and CDR2 YYEEEE. V trimming: 4 bases; J trimming: 7 bases; junction bases outside the gene matches: 4. This CDR3 region has 12 residues. This CDR3 reads CASSRTGWEQYF. In DNA form, the CDR3 reads TGTGCCAGCAGCAGGACAGGGTGGGAGCAGTACTTC.

The chain recombines TRBV5-1 with TRBJ2-7; 8 bases agree with TRBD1. The V gene end was trimmed by 4 bases and the J gene end by 7 bases; junction bases not matched to a gene: 10. CDR3 length: 14 residues. CDR1 and CDR2 from the germline V gene are SGHRS and YFSETQ. In DNA form, the CDR3 reads TGCGCCAGCAGCACCAGGACAGGGAGCTCGGAGCAGTACTTC. This codes for CASSTRTGSSEQYF.

The chain recombines TRBV7-2 with TRBJ1-6; 9 bases are shared with TRBD1. Germline V gene sequence: CDR1 SGHTA, CDR2 FQGNSA. V gave up 9 bases and J gave up 9 bases; unmatched junction bases: 6. The CDR3 is made up of 13 amino acids. As DNA, the CDR3 is TGTGCCAGTCGACAGGGGGGAAGTTCACCCCTCCACTTT. This codes for CASRQGGSSPLHF.

The chain recombines TRBV29-1 with TRBJ2-3, with a tentative D call TRBD1 (6 bases). CDR3 length equals 14 residues. Trimming shortened V by 5 bases and J by 2 bases, and 14 bases separated the two germline ends. The germline V gene has CDR1 SQVTM and CDR2 ANQGSEA. The CDR3 sequence is CSVRWGTNTDTQYF. The CDR3 DNA reads TGCAGCGTTCGATGGGGGACAAACACAGATACGCAGTATTTT.